This T cell receptor (beta chain) is from a study of radiotherapy plus CTLA-4 blockade in lung cancer. Study information: Among all patients, around 18% showed objective responses, while approximately 30% had disease control.

This clone has just a few counts. Its antigen is not known. Assay used: immunoSEQ multiplex PCR; TCRdb lists only in-frame clones, some missing. The sample records 50,000 to 65,000 clones, 65% to 85% being singletons. Findings and limits, study-wide: Tumor-origin TCR clones grew in blood after radiotherapy plus ipilimumab. Together with interferon-beta, which increased in serum after radiation, early dynamic changes in blood T cell clones were reportedly the best predictors of response.

Treatment of patients with chemo-refractory metastatic non-small-cell lung cancer consisted of focal radiation plus CTLA-4 blockade with ipilimumab. This CDR3 has 19 residues. Trimming at V came to 4 bases and at J to 5 bases, leaving 19 bases not matched to a gene. Germline V gene sequence: CDR1 SGHTA, CDR2 FQGNSA. The sample in question was peripheral blood, obtained from a patient treated with radiotherapy plus ipilimumab. This TCR derives from a human donor with non-small cell lung cancer whose response to radiotherapy plus ipilimumab could not be evaluated. The genes are TRBV7-2 and TRBJ2-7, with 11 bases that match TRBD2. The CDR3 DNA reads as TGTGCCAGCAGCTCGGGGTTCGGGCTAGCGGGGGGACCTGAAGACGAGCAGTACTTC. Translation gives CASSSGFGLAGGPEDEQYF.